This entry features one T cell receptor beta chain sequence. Its antigen remains undetermined. Base qualities are missing; no much larger clone stands one base away. Every donor in the study was a healthy Caucasian. The study also sequenced three unrelated non-twin adults: a male aged 18 to 30, a male aged 50 to 59 and a female aged 50 to 59. Miltenyi CD45RO+ enrichment and human naive T-cell isolation kits were used to isolate memory (CD45RO+) and naive T cells from PBMC. The library came from 5' RACE. The instrument was an Illumina HiSeq 2000. A universal primer binding site was added through template switching, and the final cDNA carried a unique molecular identifier so that TCR cDNA molecules could be counted accurately. First-strand cDNA for TCR alpha and beta chains was synthesized from specific primers in the conserved constant-segment region. Each cDNA library was double barcoded, with a SMART-Mk sample barcode plus Illumina barcodes, to control for contamination. Two successive PCR steps introduced TruSeq adapter sequences along with Illumina sample barcodes. TCR alpha and beta cDNA libraries were sequenced on the Illumina HiSeq platform with custom primers. The study's own analysis went as follows. MiGEC processed the raw reads to extract unique molecular identifiers, while MiXCR was used to determine the CDR3 positions. For each individual, recombination models were inferred using an EM algorithm with the repgenHMM and IGoR tools. The tcR package in R was used for shared clonotype analysis, with sharing normalized by the product of cloneset sizes. Out-of-frame nonproductive sequences were analyzed to study raw recombination free of thymic and clonal selection effects. TCRdb handled the public reads itself, with Q25 trimming in fastp and clone calling in MiXCR, and kept productive beta chains. Rows with one shared CDR3 protein collapse into an entry with the most common genes and DNA. TCRdb's processing, not the authors' own work, is the source of the V and J calls. Recorded for this sample are about 390,000 distinct CDR3 sequences; around 9.7% of them occurred a single time. 8% to 10% of the sample is in the top ten clones.

The data originate from a study of identical twins listed by TCRdb under 2016. Study-wide context: TCR alpha and beta repertoires from monozygotic twins, unrelated adults of various ages and cord blood were deep-sequenced to test whether fetal clonotypes persist. To rule out contamination, replicate twin experiments were performed at different times with different library preparation protocols.

Unmatched junction bases come to 15, with V trimmed by 6 bases and J by 1 base. Its CDR3 holds 17 amino acids, cysteine through phenylalanine. Of the read, only the CDR3 DNA is kept; its 51 bases are in frame from base 1. CDR1 and CDR2, per the germline V gene, are SGHRS and YFSETQ. Broader findings and caveats from the paper: Excess twin sharing in beta out-of-frame sequences was weaker because fewer shared sequences lowered the signal-to-noise ratio. Compared with coincidental sharing between unrelated individuals, out-of-frame TCR alpha sequences shared between twins had an excess of sequences with low generation probability. Because the same donors could not be followed over many years, the conclusions relied on cross-sectional statistical analysis. In monozygotic twins, recombination models systematically underestimated out-of-frame TCR alpha sharing, but the models matched the sharing seen between unrelated individuals. Invariant T cells such as MAIT and iNKT could partly confound zero-insertion analyses, although diverse VJ usage argued against such confounding for most clonotypes. Abundant cord blood beta clonotypes had fewer insertions, young adult naive repertoires showed a similar but weaker trend, and memory repertoires showed no such trend.

Recombination linked TRBV5-1 to TRBJ1-1, and 7 bases in between align with TRBD1. The sample comprised naive T cells sorted from blood. Interpreted using the paper, the cell subset or site label stands for: cells isolated with a human naive T-cell isolation kit. The TCR originated in a woman in her 50s in good health. The CDR3 region: CASTEGGNFRGNTEAFF. The DNA reads as follows: TGCGCCAGCACCGAAGGGGGCAACTTTCGTGGGAACACTGAAGCTTTCTTT. Reference TRBV5-1 and TRBJ1-1 proteins supply the regions before and after the CDR3; the full variable domain is: KAGVTQTPRYLIKTRGQQVTLSCSPISGHRSVSWYQQTPGQGLQFLFEYFSETQRNKGNFPGRFSGRQFSNSRSEMNVSTLELGDSALYLCASTEGGNFRGNTEAFFGQGTRLTVV.